Listed here is a single T cell receptor beta chain. Antigen specificity is unknown. These data belong to a study of blood T cells in healthy people across ages. Overall study findings and caveats: Roughly linear declines in TCR beta diversity per million T cells occurred with age.

The second PCR ran about 6 to 12 cycles with a sample-barcoded 5' primer and J-beta primers. TCRdb re-called the 5' RACE reads with MiXCR, one entry per CDR3 protein. Of about a million distinct CDR3 sequences in the sample, under 40% were seen once. Germline-derived CDR1 and CDR2 are SGHTA and FQGNSA. V was pared by 5 bases and J by 0 bases, with 14 bases between. The CDR3 consists of 15 residues. Each sample gave at least 6.5 million isolated PBMCs. Material: blood. This receptor was taken from a man between 18 and 29 years old in good health. The chain couples TRBV7-2 to TRBJ2-7; D tentatively fits TRBD1 or TRBD2 (5 bases each). CDR3 DNA sequence: TGTGCCAGCAGCCCGCCGGGTGGGGGCTCCTACGAGCAGTACTTC. Translation: CASSPPGGGSYEQYF.